Shown below are 10 T cell receptor beta chains from a single sample sequenced in a study of blood T cell repertoires in COVID-19. The protocol was immunoSEQ multiplex PCR, while the TCRdb copy is restricted to in-frame clones and leaves out a portion. The repertoire holds some 250,000 clones, with over 65% as singletons. The sequencing sample was made of peripheral blood. The receptors derive from a woman aged 80 or over with acute or convalescent COVID-19.

The chain is built from TRBV5-4 and TRBJ2-4; possible D gene TRBD1, 6 bases. CDR1 SGHNT and CDR2 YYREEE come from the germline V gene (reference sequence). The CDR3 is made up of 14 amino acids. Trimming took 6 bases from V and 2 from J, leaving 12 bases between them. This CDR3 is CASKTQGTKNIQYF. The CDR3 bases are TGTGCCAGCAAAACACAGGGCACCAAAAACATTCAGTACTTC.

This clone has just a few counts. This rearrangement joins TRBV7-2 to TRBJ1-5; tentatively, D is TRBD1 (6 bases). Germline CDR1 reads SGHTA; CDR2 reads FQGNSA. Trimming removed 3 bases from V and 0 bases from J, with 9 bases in between. The CDR3 runs to 15 residues. The CDR3 loop is CASSLTGSSNQPQHF. The CDR3, as DNA: TGTGCCAGCAGCTTGACAGGATCTAGCAATCAGCCCCAGCATTTT.

This chain links TRBV6-5 with TRBJ2-5, with a tentative D call TRBD1 (6 bases). In germline, CDR1 is MNHEY, CDR2 SVGAGI. The CDR3 totals 14 residues. Trimming cost V 5 bases and J 1 base, with 11 bases left between them. The CDR3 sequence is CASSPDRFQETQYF. The CDR3 DNA reads TGTGCCAGCAGTCCGGACAGATTCCAAGAGACCCAGTACTTC.

There are a few counts of this clone. The genes are TRBV19 and TRBJ2-5; D possibly corresponds to TRBD2 (6 bases). The CDR3 is 15 amino acids. Trimming stripped 3 bases from V and 5 bases from J, with 16 bases between. Germline V lookup: CDR1 LNHDA, CDR2 SQIVND (reference sequence). The CDR3 protein is CASSIARGRVETQYF. The CDR3 DNA reads TGTGCCAGTAGTATCGCCCGGGGGAGAGTCGAGACCCAGTACTTC. Full variable domain (missing parts from reference TRBV19 and TRBJ2-5): DGGITQSPKYLFRKEGQNVTLSCEQNLNHDAMYWYRQDPGQGLRLIYYSQIVNDFQKGDIAEGYSVSREKKESFPLTVTSAQKNPTAFYLCASSIARGRVETQYFGPGTRLLVL.

J is TRBJ1-4 and V is TRBV19; 7 nucleotides line up with TRBD1. J was trimmed by 10 bases and V by 1 base; bases with no gene match: 6. There are 14 residues in the CDR3. Looked up from germline, CDR1 is LNHDA and CDR2 is SQIVND (reference sequence). The DNA for the CDR3 is TGTGCCAGTAGTATAGGAGGGGCAGGGGGAAAACTGTTTTTT. Its protein is CASSIGGAGGKLFF.

V and J are TRBV5-1 and TRBJ2-2; 12 nucleotides align to TRBD2. Germline CDR1 SGHRS, CDR2 YFSETQ. The CDR3 sequence is 19 residues long. V lost 2 bases and J lost 4; bases outside the gene matches: 12. The CDR3 loop is CASSFNGLAGGRSTGELFF. The CDR3 DNA reads as TGCGCCAGCAGCTTCAACGGGCTAGCGGGGGGGCGAAGCACCGGGGAGCTGTTTTTT. The full variable domain, with the rest looked up from reference TRBV5-1 and TRBJ2-2, is KAGVTQTPRYLIKTRGQQVTLSCSPISGHRSVSWYQQTPGQGLQFLFEYFSETQRNKGNFPGRFSGRQFSNSRSEMNVSTLELGDSALYLCASSFNGLAGGRSTGELFFGEGSRLTVL.

V gene TRBV6-5 combines with J gene TRBJ1-2, with D tentatively TRBD1 (6 bases). CDR3 length equals 16 residues. V was clipped by 0 bases and J by 0 bases, with 11 bases between them. Germline V gene data show CDR1 as MNHEY and CDR2 as SVGAGI. Written as DNA, the CDR3 is TGTGCCAGCAGTTACTCGCGGGGGCAGGCTAACTATGGCTACACCTTC. Amino acids: CASSYSRGQANYGYTF.

The chain uses TRBV5-1 and TRBJ2-1, with 9 bases fitting TRBD2. Germline loops: CDR1 SGHRS, CDR2 YFSETQ. The CDR3 covers 16 residues. V dropped 0 bases and J dropped 4; count of bases not matched to a gene: 5. DNA for the CDR3: TGCGCCAGCAGCTTGGTTAGCGGGGGCCTATACAATGAGCAGTTCTTC. Encoded protein: CASSLVSGGLYNEQFF. Variable domain in full (rest from reference TRBV5-1 and TRBJ2-1): KAGVTQTPRYLIKTRGQQVTLSCSPISGHRSVSWYQQTPGQGLQFLFEYFSETQRNKGNFPGRFSGRQFSNSRSEMNVSTLELGDSALYLCASSLVSGGLYNEQFFGPGTRLTVL.

The rearrangement links TRBV19 to TRBJ2-1; D might be TRBD2 (6 bases). Germline V lookup: CDR1 LNHDA, CDR2 SQIVND (reference sequence). The ends were cut back, 3 bases at V and 9 bases at J, with 9 bases in the middle. The CDR3 is 12 amino acids. CDR3 sequence reads: CASSIGDFEQFF. The DNA of the CDR3 is TGTGCCAGTAGTATCGGGGACTTTGAGCAGTTCTTC.

This chain links TRBV7-2 with TRBJ2-1; 7 nucleotides match TRBD2. Per germline, CDR1 SGHTA and CDR2 FQGNSA. V shed 2 bases and J 4 bases; nucleotides not matched to a gene: 11. The CDR3 spans 17 residues. CDR3 nucleotide sequence: TGTGCCAGCAGCTTAAGGCCCGGGACTAATCGGTACAATGAGCAGTTCTTC. Amino acids: CASSLRPGTNRYNEQFF. Full variable domain (remainder filled in from reference TRBV7-2 and TRBJ2-1): GAGVSQSPSNKVTEKGKDVELRCDPISGHTALYWYRQSLGQGLEFLIYFQGNSAPDKSGLPSDRFSAERTGGSVSTLTIQRTQQEDSAVYLCASSLRPGTNRYNEQFFGPGTRLTVL.